The 11 T cell receptor beta chains given below trace back to one sample, sequenced in a study of T-cell reconstitution after alpha-beta-depleted transplantation in children. Unique molecular identifiers were incorporated during preparation of the TCRbeta library. TCRdb redid the calling of the PCR reads with MiXCR, one entry per CDR3 protein. The sample carries more than 40,000 distinct CDR3 sequences, roughly 8.7% recorded once. The material was PBMCs, mostly from graft donor cells, obtained 60 days after TCRalphabeta/CD19-depleted stem cell transplant. The source of these receptors is a male patient aged 2 to 10 who had a stem cell transplant for chronic granulomatous disease, so the T cells may come from the graft donor.

Many counts were recorded for this clonotype. The rearrangement joins TRBV12-3 or TRBV12-4 to TRBJ2-2, with 8 bases fitting TRBD1. V was clipped by 6 bases and J by 2 bases; unmatched bases: 2. This CDR3 has 14 amino acids. CDR3 sequence reads: CASRGQGNTGELFF. The CDR3 coding sequence is TGTGCCAGCAGAGGACAGGGAAACACCGGGGAGCTGTTTTTT.

V is TRBV10-1 and J is TRBJ2-1; 7 nucleotides align to TRBD2. Germline assignment: CDR1 WNHNN and CDR2 SYGVQD (reference sequence). The CDR3 runs to 14 residues. J lost 10 bases, V lost 4 bases, and 10 bases had no gene match. CDR3 in amino acids: CASSASGKLVEQFF. The CDR3 DNA sequence: TGCGCCAGCAGTGCGAGCGGGAAGCTGGTGGAGCAGTTCTTC.

This clonotype was detected ten times or more. This chain connects TRBV5-6 to TRBJ2-7; a possible D gene is TRBD1 (5 bases). Trimming took 0 bases from V and 7 from J, leaving 11 bases between them. The CDR3 extends over 13 amino acids. Germline assignment: CDR1 SGHDT and CDR2 YYEEEE. CDR3 in amino acids: CASSLEGPREQYF. CDR3 in DNA: TGTGCCAGCAGCTTGGAGGGGCCAAGGGAGCAGTACTTC.

This clonotype was detected many times. V is TRBV7-8 and J is TRBJ1-2; no clear D gene. This CDR3 is 16 amino acids long. Trimming removed 2 bases from V and 0 bases from J, with 13 bases in between. Looked up from germline, CDR1 is SGHVS and CDR2 is FQNEAQ. The CDR3 sequence is CASSLFKAEPNYGYTF. The CDR3 DNA reads as TGTGCCAGCAGCTTATTCAAGGCGGAACCTAACTATGGCTACACCTTC.

This clonotype was seen ten or more times. V is TRBV10-3 and J is TRBJ2-5; D call uncertain. CDR3 size: 16 residues. Germline CDR1 reads ENHRY; CDR2 reads SYGVKD. Deletions cut 5 bases from V and 0 bases from J, with 16 bases between. The DNA of the CDR3 is TGTGCCATCAGTCCCGGTGGCACCTCGAACCAAGAGACCCAGTACTTC. Translating it yields CAISPGGTSNQETQYF.

This clonotype was observed a few times. This chain connects TRBV2 to TRBJ1-5; 8 bases are a match to TRBD1. This CDR3 contains 17 residues. CDR1 SNHLY and CDR2 FYNNEI come from the germline V gene. V lost 6 bases to trimming and J lost 0 bases; unmatched junction nucleotides: 10. CDR3 DNA: TGTGCCAGCAGCGGGGGGCAGACAGGGGCTAGCAATCAGCCCCAGCATTTT. Its protein product is CASSGGQTGASNQPQHF.

The J gene is TRBJ2-2, the V gene TRBV30; TRBD2 might be the D (5 bases). The germline CDR1 and CDR2 sequences are GTSNPN and SVGIG (reference sequence). V shed 2 bases and J shed 2 bases, with 15 bases lying between them. This CDR3 contains 16 residues. The CDR3 DNA sequence: TGTGCCTGGAGTTCGTGGACTCGAATAAACACCGGGGAGCTGTTTTTT. Residues: CAWSSWTRINTGELFF.

This clonotype was observed many times. The chain couples TRBV6-1 to TRBJ1-4, with D possibly being TRBD1 (6 bases). The CDR3 runs to 14 residues. CDR1 is MNHNS and CDR2 is SASEGT in the germline V gene. The V end lost 3 bases, the J end lost 8 bases, and 13 bases lay between the germline ends. The CDR3 coding sequence is TGTGCCAGCAGTGAGGGCCAGGGGAGGGAAAAACTGTTTTTT. Its translation: CASSEGQGREKLFF.

This clonotype was observed at least ten times. The rearrangement joins TRBV29-1 to TRBJ2-7; 8 bases align to TRBD1. V lost 8 bases, J lost 2 bases, and 5 bases stayed unmatched. This CDR3 contains 12 residues. CDR1 is SQVTM and CDR2 is ANQGSEA in the germline V gene. The CDR3 here is CSPGQATYEQYF. The CDR3, as DNA: TGCAGCCCGGGACAGGCGACCTACGAGCAGTACTTC.

The sample holds many counts of this clonotype. The chain joins TRBV6-1 to TRBJ2-1; D call uncertain. The CDR3 runs to 13 residues. The V gene's germline CDR1 is MNHNS and CDR2 SASEGT. V lost 2 bases and J 5 bases, leaving 7 bases between the germline ends. The CDR3 region has the DNA TGTGCCAGCAGTGAATATACACACAATGAGCAGTTCTTC. Translating it yields CASSEYTHNEQFF.

The chain is built from TRBV25-1 and TRBJ2-3, with 9 bases lining up with TRBD2. Losses at the gene ends were 0 bases for V and 3 bases for J; bases not matched to a gene: 7. This CDR3 has 17 residues. Germline V gene data show CDR1 as MGHDK and CDR2 as SYGVNS. CDR3 residues: CASSEYVLAGRTDTQYF. The CDR3 DNA follows: TGTGCCAGCAGTGAATATGTACTAGCGGGTAGAACAGATACGCAGTATTTT.